This is a list of T cell receptor beta chains from one sample in a study of blood T cell repertoires in COVID-19. Measured with immunoSEQ multiplex PCR; TCRdb has only the in-frame clones, and not every one. The profile shows fewer than 250,000 clones, 88% of them singletons. Material for sequencing was peripheral blood. These receptors were taken from a woman aged 55-70 years with acute or convalescent COVID-19. CDR3s include the opening cysteine and the closing phenylalanine or tryptophan. Each record gives: V gene, J gene, clone size, D gene, CDR3 DNA, CDR3 protein. A D gene is named only where the DNA matches it firmly. Clone size is stated in some rows and not others, as once, few, many or a class when expanded.

>TRBV5-1|TRBJ2-5|.|TRBD1
TGCGCCAGCAGCTTGGGACAGGGTGGGAGTATCCAAGAGACCCAGTACTTC
CASSLGQGGSIQETQYF
>TRBV6-5|TRBJ1-2|.|.
TGTGCCAGCAGTCCCCCGAGCGGGTTCAACTATGGCTACACCTTC
CASSPPSGFNYGYTF
>TRBV7-6|TRBJ1-4|.|TRBD1
TGTGCCAGCAGCCACACAGGGGATGGTGAAAAACTGTTTTTT
CASSHTGDGEKLFF
>TRBV4-2|TRBJ1-5|.|.
TGTGCCAGCAGCCAAGATTGGGGGACAAGGGTTCAGCCCCAGCATTTT
CASSQDWGTRVQPQHF
>TRBV6-1|TRBJ1-2|.|.
TGTGCCAGCAGTGACCAGGGGTTGGGCTATGGCTACACCTTC
CASSDQGLGYGYTF
>TRBV28|TRBJ2-7|.|TRBD2
TGTGCCAGCAGACTGCCCCTAGCGGGGTCCTACGAGCAGTACTTC
CASRLPLAGSYEQYF
>TRBV19|TRBJ1-2|once|TRBD1
TGTGCCAGTAGTATCTCGAATCAGGGGGCGACGGGCTACACCTTC
CASSISNQGATGYTF
>TRBV10-1|TRBJ2-2|.|TRBD1
TGCGCCAGCCGGGACAGTAACACCGGGGAGCTGTTTTTT
CASRDSNTGELFF
>TRBV11-2|TRBJ2-1|.|TRBD2
TGTGCCAGCAGCTTAGGAGGAGCGGGAGGCTATGAGCAGTTCTTC
CASSLGGAGGYEQFF
>TRBV11-2|TRBJ2-3|.|.
TGTGCCAGCAGCCTCGACAGGACTAGTCTGACGCAGTATTTT
CASSLDRTSLTQYF
>TRBV3-1/TRBV3-2|TRBJ2-7|.|TRBD2
TGTGCCAGCGGGACTAGCGGGGGTTCCTACGAGCAGTACTTC
CASGTSGGSYEQYF
>TRBV18|TRBJ1-2|.|.
TGTGCCAGCTCACCGGCGCGGGGAGTCAACTATGGCTACACCTTC
CASSPARGVNYGYTF
>TRBV19|TRBJ2-3|.|TRBD2
TGTGCCAGTAGTATTCGGTCTAGCGGGGGCACAGATACGCAGTATTTT
CASSIRSSGGTDTQYF
>TRBV5-1|TRBJ2-3|.|TRBD2
TGCGCCCGCAGCTTGCTTACTCGCGGGCGGGGGGGGTCTATGGAGACACGACCAGATACGCAGTATTTT
CARSLLTRGRGGSMETRPDTQYF
>TRBV30|TRBJ2-3|.|.
TGTGCCTGGAGTGCTACAGATACGCAGTATTTT
CAWSATDTQYF
>TRBV19|TRBJ1-1|.|TRBD1
TGTGCCAGTAGTATAGGGACTCAAGGGGGCCCGCGGGGGGCTGAAGCTTTCTTT
CASSIGTQGGPRGAEAFF
>TRBV5-1|TRBJ2-7|.|TRBD1
TGCGCCAGCAGCCTGCTAACAGGGGACCTGGAGCAGTACTTC
CASSLLTGDLEQYF
>TRBV14|TRBJ1-5|.|.
TGTGCCAGCAGCCAAGAAACGGCGAATCCGCGGGGGAATCAGCCCCAGCATTTT
CASSQETANPRGNQPQHF
>TRBV6-5|TRBJ1-5|.|.
TGTGCCAGCAGTTACTCGTCAGGGCGCGATCAGCCCCAGCATTTT
CASSYSSGRDQPQHF
>TRBV19|TRBJ1-5|.|TRBD1
TGTGCCAGTAGTATTACAGGGGGTAATCAGCCCCAGCATTTT
CASSITGGNQPQHF
>TRBV7-2|TRBJ2-5|.|TRBD1
TGTGCCAGCAGCCCTCGGACAGGGGGAGAGCTGGAGACCCAGTACTTC
CASSPRTGGELETQYF
>TRBV14|TRBJ1-3|.|.
TGTGCCAGCAGCCAAGATCTCGAGTTTGGTGGAAACACCATATATTTT
CASSQDLEFGGNTIYF
>TRBV18|TRBJ1-1|.|.
TGTGCCAGCTCACCGCTCGAGGGGCGAGGAGGGTTTGAAGCTTTCTTT
CASSPLEGRGGFEAFF
>TRBV3-1/TRBV3-2|TRBJ1-1|once|TRBD1
TGTGCCAGCAGCACCTCGACAGGGGAGGGGTTCACTGAAGCTTTCTTT
CASSTSTGEGFTEAFF
>TRBV5-1|TRBJ2-5|.|.
TGCGCCAGCAGCTTGCAACTAGGAGAGACCCAGTACTTC
CASSLQLGETQYF
>TRBV7-2|TRBJ1-6|.|.
TGTGCCAGCAGCGGACCGCGGGGGCAAAAAGAATCACCCCTCCACTTT
CASSGPRGQKESPLHF
>TRBV28|TRBJ2-3|.|.
TGTGCCAGCAGTTTGCTAGCCGGAAGGGGGGATACGCAGTATTTT
CASSLLAGRGDTQYF
>TRBV5-1|TRBJ2-2|.|TRBD2
TGCGCCAGCAGCTTGCTGGTACTAGCGGGAAGCACCGGGGAGCTGTTTTTT
CASSLLVLAGSTGELFF
>TRBV3-1/TRBV3-2|TRBJ2-7|.|TRBD1
TGTGCCAGCACTCAGGGGGCGGGACAAATATTGACCTACGAGCAGTACTTC
CASTQGAGQILTYEQYF
>TRBV5-1|TRBJ2-1|.|TRBD1
TGCGCCAGCAGCCAACAGGGGGCTTACAATGAGCAGTTCTTC
CASSQQGAYNEQFF
>TRBV19|TRBJ1-4|.|.
TGTGCCAGTAGTGCCTCGACAGGAGAGAATGAAAAACTGTTTTTT
CASSASTGENEKLFF
>TRBV27|TRBJ1-4|.|.
TGTGCCACCAAGTTGGACGGGACAACAAAACTGTTTTTT
CATKLDGTTKLFF
>TRBV28|TRBJ2-3|.|TRBD1
TGTGCCAGCAGTTTATGGGGTCAGGGGGCATCAGATACGCAGTATTTT
CASSLWGQGASDTQYF
>TRBV4-1|TRBJ2-7|medium-sized|.
TGCGCCAGCAGCCAAGTACAGGATTTTTCCTACGAGCAGTACTTC
CASSQVQDFSYEQYF
>TRBV30|TRBJ1-2|.|.
TGTGCCTGGAGTCCGGGACACCACTATGGCTACACCTTC
CAWSPGHHYGYTF
>TRBV11-2|TRBJ2-7|.|.
TGTGCCAGCAGCCCTAATAACGGGGTACCAACATACGAGCAGTACTTC
CASSPNNGVPTYEQYF
>TRBV7-9|TRBJ1-4|few|TRBD1
TGTGCCAGCAGCGGGACAGGGCTTGGCGAAAAACTGTTTTTT
CASSGTGLGEKLFF
>TRBV6-5|TRBJ2-6|.|.
TGTGCCAGCAGTTTTTATGGGGCCAACGTCCTGACTTTC
CASSFYGANVLTF
>TRBV7-9|TRBJ1-3|.|.
TGTGCCAGCAGCCCCCAGGGAATCACTGGAAACACCATATATTTT
CASSPQGITGNTIYF
>TRBV11-3|TRBJ2-1|.|TRBD2
TGTGCCAGCAGCCCGGGGACTAGCGGGTGGAATGAGCAGTTCTTC
CASSPGTSGWNEQFF
>TRBV11-2|TRBJ2-3|.|.
TGTGCCAGCAGCTTACCCAACGCGGCGCAGTATTTT
CASSLPNAAQYF
>TRBV19|TRBJ1-3|.|.
TGTGCCAGTAACCAAGCTGGCTCTGGAAACACCATATATTTT
CASNQAGSGNTIYF
>TRBV30|TRBJ2-7|.|TRBD1
TGTGCCTGGGCCTTCGGACAGGGGGCGGCTGGCGAGCAGTACTTC
CAWAFGQGAAGEQYF
>TRBV28|TRBJ2-7|.|.
TGTGCCAGCAGTCAGGGGACCTGGAGCAACGAGCAGTACTTC
CASSQGTWSNEQYF
>TRBV5-1|TRBJ1-2|.|.
TGCGCCAGCAGTGATCGTGGAACAGGGAGCTACACCTTC
CASSDRGTGSYTF
>TRBV19|TRBJ1-6|few|.
TGTGCCAGTAGTATAGGGGGCGCCCATAATTCACCCCTCCACTTT
CASSIGGAHNSPLHF
>TRBV5-1|TRBJ1-1|.|.
TGCGCCAGCAGCTTGGCCCAAGACAGGCAGGACCGTGAAGCTTTCTTT
CASSLAQDRQDREAFF
>TRBV7-2|TRBJ1-1|.|TRBD1
TGTGCCAGCAGCCAAGAGGGGGCTCGTGGCACTGAAGCTTTCTTT
CASSQEGARGTEAFF
>TRBV4-3|TRBJ1-4|.|.
TGCGCCAGCAGCCAGGCACGGCGGGAAAAACTGTTTTTT
CASSQARREKLFF
>TRBV5-1|TRBJ2-7|.|.
TGCGCCAGCAGCGAAGGCGGGGCAAGCTACGAGCAGTACTTC
CASSEGGASYEQYF
>TRBV18|TRBJ2-3|.|.
TGTGCCAGCTCGCCGAGGACTGCAGATACGCAGTATTTT
CASSPRTADTQYF
>TRBV10-3|TRBJ1-3|.|TRBD1
TGTGCCATCAGTTCTATCCTCCGTGAGACAGGGAACACCATATATTTT
CAISSILRETGNTIYF
>TRBV4-2|TRBJ1-2|.|TRBD1
TGTGCCAGCAGCCAAGGAGGGGGCGCTAACTATGGCTACACCTTC
CASSQGGGANYGYTF
>TRBV28|TRBJ1-5|.|TRBD1
TGTGCCAGCAGCCTGACAGGGGGTACCAATCAGCCCCAGCATTTT
CASSLTGGTNQPQHF